The 3 T cell receptor beta chains below come from one sample, sequenced in a study of T cells after yellow fever vaccination (dated by TCRdb to 2018 to 2020). The sample's treatment or condition, from its label and the paper: live attenuated yellow fever vaccine strain. Libraries were prepared through 5' RACE. The sequencing machine was an Illumina HiSeq 2500. TCRdb trimmed public reads at Q25 via fastp, called clones via MiXCR and kept in-frame beta chains. Records with the same CDR3 protein are collapsed into one entry carrying the most frequent genes and DNA. Counted in this sample were roughly 180,000 distinct CDR3 sequences; about 6% of them appeared once. Less than 3% of the sample is taken by the ten largest. Material: CD4+ T cells sorted from PBMCs, obtained on the day of the first yellow fever vaccination. The receptors derive from a man aged 18 to 30 who received the YFV17D yellow fever vaccine.

This clonotype was detected a few times. This rearrangement joins TRBV29-1 to TRBJ1-1; tentatively, D is TRBD1 (5 bases). The germline V gene encodes CDR1 SQVTM and CDR2 ANQGSEA. The CDR3 sequence is 17 residues long. V was cut by 5 bases and J by 2 bases, with 24 bases left in between. The CDR3 DNA sequence: TGCAGCGTTCCCCCCGGCGGGGCCACAGCATTAAACACTGAAGCTTTCTTT. It translates to CSVPPGGATALNTEAFF.

The chain couples TRBV27 to TRBJ1-5; D is undetermined. The CDR3 has 13 amino acids. Trimming stripped 8 bases from V and 9 bases from J, with 17 bases between. Germline V CDR1 and CDR2: MNHEY, SMNVEV (reference sequence). The CDR3: CASLPGTRRPQHF. The CDR3 nucleotides are TGTGCCAGCCTCCCTGGCACCCGCCGGCCCCAGCATTTT.

This clonotype was observed a handful of times. V usage is TRBV20-1 and J usage is TRBJ2-3; 11 nucleotides agree with TRBD2. From germline, CDR1 is DFQATT and CDR2 SNEGSKA (reference sequence). Trimming at V came to 5 bases and at J to 1 base, leaving 2 bases not matched to a gene. This CDR3 region has 14 residues. CDR3 in DNA: TGCAGTGCTCGACTAGCGGGGCGCACAGATACGCAGTATTTT. It yields the protein CSARLAGRTDTQYF.